Below are 30 T cell receptor beta chains sequenced from a single sample in a study of T cell responses to AZD1222 COVID-19 vaccine (dated by TCRdb to 2020 to 2023). Libraries were constructed by the immunoSEQ multiplex PCR assay. Imported from immuneACCESS, the table was reduced by TCRdb to in-frame sequences with V and J called. These copies leave out some clones; in studies compared against another copy, an unresolved V gene accounts for under half, and the cause of the remainder is not known. The sample includes approximately 100,000 clones, with about 92% observed a single time. 1.2% of the sample rests with the top ten. The time point label for this specimen denotes: baseline before first vaccination. Specimen: peripheral blood, collected on day 0 of AZD1222 vaccination. Every receptor here comes from an adult in good health.

This chain uses TRBV29-1 with TRBJ1-1; weak D call: TRBD1 (6 bases). The CDR3 is 14 residues long. The V end was cut by 1 base, the J end by 5 bases, with 14 bases between. From germline, CDR1 is SQVTM and CDR2 ANQGSEA. The CDR3: CSVEALEGGTEAFF. The CDR3 bases are TGCAGCGTTGAAGCCCTCGAAGGGGGGACTGAAGCTTTCTTT.

The genes are TRBV6-5 and TRBJ2-7; TRBD2 might be the D (6 bases). CDR3 size: 13 residues. V lost 5 bases to trimming and J lost 3 bases, with 11 bases between them. From germline, CDR1 is MNHEY and CDR2 SVGAGI. CDR3 bases: TGTGCCAGCAGTCGACTGGGGGGCTACGAGCAGTACTTC. It encodes CASSRLGGYEQYF.

The rearrangement uses TRBV2 and TRBJ2-7; no clear D gene. The CDR3 covers 13 residues. Trimming pared 1 base from V and 0 bases from J, leaving 4 bases between. CDR1 and CDR2 from the germline V gene are SNHLY and FYNNEI. This CDR3 is CASSEGPSYEQYF. The CDR3 nucleotides read TGTGCCAGCAGTGAAGGGCCCTCCTACGAGCAGTACTTC.

The chain joins TRBV19 to TRBJ2-2; possibly TRBD1 for D (6 bases). This CDR3 spans 16 amino acids. CDR1 is LNHDA and CDR2 is SQIVND in the germline V gene (reference sequence). Trimming stripped 3 bases from V and 1 base from J, with 12 bases between. The CDR3 spells CASSIGRGKNTGELFF. The CDR3 nucleotides are TGTGCCAGTAGTATCGGCAGGGGCAAGAACACCGGGGAGCTGTTTTTT.

The chain couples TRBV7-3 to TRBJ2-1, with TRBD2 identical over 10 bases. The CDR3 is 15 residues long. With V trimmed by 4 bases and J by 2 bases, 2 bases remained unmatched. CDR1 SGHTA and CDR2 FQGTGA come from the germline V gene. The DNA for the CDR3 is TGTGCCAGCAGCTCCCTAGCGGGGGCCTACAATGAGCAGTTCTTC. Translation: CASSSLAGAYNEQFF.

This chain joins TRBV7-2 and TRBJ1-5, with a weak D call TRBD1 (5 bases). Germline V gene sequence: CDR1 SGHTA, CDR2 FQGNSA. The CDR3 length is 15 residues. V lost 1 base and J lost 4, with 11 bases in between. The CDR3 spells CASSLGSGGNQPQHF. In DNA form, the CDR3 reads TGTGCCAGCAGCTTAGGGTCTGGGGGGAATCAGCCCCAGCATTTT.

This sequence joins TRBV5-4 and TRBJ2-3, with 12 bases that match TRBD2. After removal of 4 bases from V and 6 bases from J, the junction contained 6 bases not matched to a gene. This CDR3 has 15 residues. CDR1 is SGHNT and CDR2 is YYREEE in the germline V gene (reference sequence). The CDR3 loop reads CASSRTSGALDTQYF. In DNA form, the CDR3 reads TGTGCCAGCAGCCGGACTAGCGGGGCCCTGGATACGCAGTATTTT.

V usage is TRBV11-2 and J usage is TRBJ2-1; the D is unclear. The CDR3 spans 12 residues. Germline CDR1 SGHAT, CDR2 FQNNGV. The ends were cut back, 1 base at V and 9 bases at J, with 7 bases in the middle. Here the CDR3 DNA reads TGTGCCAGCAGCTTAGGTGGGATTGAGCAGTTCTTC. As protein: CASSLGGIEQFF.

The chain is built from TRBV4-2 and TRBJ2-5, with 14 positions matching TRBD2. Germline CDR1 is LGHNA and CDR2 is YNFKEQ. V dropped 4 bases and J dropped 1; count of bases not matched to a gene: 2. The CDR3 length is 16 residues. The CDR3: CASSRGLAGVQETQYF. In nucleotides, the CDR3 is TGTGCCAGCAGCCGGGGACTAGCGGGAGTCCAAGAGACCCAGTACTTC.

As to this clone: One junction end disagrees with the germline gene, perhaps due to a read error. The chain links TRBV7-9 to TRBJ1-3; the D gene is possibly TRBD1 (5 bases). Germline CDR1 and CDR2: SEHNR and FQNEAQ (reference sequence). CDR3 length: 14 residues. CDR3 DNA: TGTGCCAGCAGCCTAGCGACAGTCGGAAACACCATATATTTT. Residues: CASSLATVGNTIYF.

The chain has TRBV11-3 and TRBJ2-1; D not certain. The V end lost 5 bases, the J end lost 7 bases, and 12 bases lay between the germline ends. CDR3 size: 13 residues. Germline lookup yields CDR1 SGHNT and CDR2 YENEEA. Here the CDR3 reads CASSKLTRNEQFF. The DNA of the CDR3 is TGTGCCAGCAGCAAACTGACCAGAAATGAGCAGTTCTTC.

The rearrangement links TRBV6-6 to TRBJ1-6; the match to TRBD1 covers 7 bases. CDR3 size: 17 residues. The germline V gene has CDR1 MNHNY and CDR2 SVGAGI (reference sequence). J lost 3 bases, V lost 5 bases, and 10 bases had no gene match. In DNA, the CDR3 is TGTGCCAGCAGTCTGGGACAGCCAAAGGTCTATAATTCACCCCTCCACTTT. This encodes CASSLGQPKVYNSPLHF.

The J gene is TRBJ2-3, the V gene TRBV13; 14 bases are shared with TRBD2. Germline loops: CDR1 PRHDT, CDR2 FYEKMQ (reference sequence). The CDR3 length is 16 residues. V lost 5 bases, J lost 8 bases, and 9 bases stayed unmatched. The CDR3 nucleotides read TGTGCCAGCAGCGGAAGGACTAGCGGGGGGCAGGGTACGCAGTATTTT. Its translation is CASSGRTSGGQGTQYF.

This clone is a singleton in its sample. The chain carries TRBV2 and TRBJ1-2; 8 nucleotides agree with TRBD1. There are 14 residues in the CDR3. The junction had 11 bases not matched to a gene; V was cut back by 6 bases and J by 8 bases. Germline CDR1 reads SNHLY; CDR2 reads FYNNEI. The CDR3 sequence is CASRIQGVELGYTF. The DNA for the CDR3 is TGTGCCAGCAGGATACAGGGGGTTGAATTGGGCTACACCTTC.

This clone was seen once. The rearrangement links TRBV6-6 to TRBJ2-5, with 7 bases fitting TRBD2. The CDR3 is 14 amino acids. The V gene end was trimmed by 4 bases and the J gene end by 5 bases; junction bases not matched to a gene: 7. From germline, CDR1 is MNHNY and CDR2 SVGAGI (reference sequence). The CDR3 sequence is CASSWTRREETQYF. CDR3 nucleotides: TGTGCCAGCAGTTGGACTAGGAGGGAGGAGACCCAGTACTTC.

The CDR3 loop reads CASSPDGTGTEAFF. The CDR3 region has the DNA TGTGCCAGCAGCCCAGACGGGACAGGGACGGAAGCTTTCTTT. The chain carries TRBV4-2 and TRBJ1-1, with 9 bases lining up with TRBD1. The CDR3 covers 14 residues. With V trimmed by 4 bases and J by 8 bases, 8 bases remained unmatched. The germline V gene encodes CDR1 LGHNA and CDR2 YNFKEQ.

This sequence joins TRBV29-1 and TRBJ2-1, with D uncertain. V lost 1 base and J lost 6, with 7 bases in between. This CDR3 comprises 12 residues. Germline V lookup: CDR1 SQVTM, CDR2 ANQGSEA. CDR3 nucleotides: TGCAGCGTTGAAGGCTTTGGCAATGAGCAGTTCTTC. As protein: CSVEGFGNEQFF.

V gene TRBV24-1 combines with J gene TRBJ2-7; no firm D call. The CDR3 is 12 amino acids. Deletions cut 8 bases from V and 2 bases from J, with 9 bases between. Germline V gene sequence: CDR1 KGHDR, CDR2 SFDVKD. For the CDR3, the DNA is TGTGCCACCACTCAGGACCCCTACGAGCAGTACTTC. Its translation: CATTQDPYEQYF.

The chain links TRBV5-6 to TRBJ2-5; 9 positions match TRBD2. The length of the CDR3 is 18 residues. V trimming: 3 bases; J trimming: 3 bases; junction bases outside the gene matches: 15. Germline values: CDR1 SGHDT, CDR2 YYEEEE. The DNA for the CDR3 is TGTGCCAGCAGCTGGCTTAAGATCGGCGGGGGGGCCGAAGAGACCCAGTACTTC. Translation gives CASSWLKIGGGAEETQYF.

J is TRBJ2-3 and V is TRBV7-9, with D possibly being TRBD1 (6 bases). The length of the CDR3 is 17 residues. The V end lost 5 bases, the J end lost 2 bases, and 20 bases lay between the germline ends. Germline CDR1 reads SEHNR; CDR2 reads FQNEAQ (reference sequence). CDR3 protein: CASSKTPTGTFTDTQYF. CDR3 in DNA: TGTGCCAGCAGCAAAACCCCAACCGGGACATTCACAGATACGCAGTATTTT.

The chain joins TRBV5-1 to TRBJ1-1, with TRBD1 matching 7 bases. CDR1 SGHRS and CDR2 YFSETQ come from the germline V gene. CDR3 length: 12 residues. The V segment lost 3 bases and the J segment 10 bases; nucleotides outside the gene matches: 6. The CDR3 loop is CASSSGGLGAFF. For the CDR3, the DNA is TGCGCCAGCAGCTCAGGGGGTTTGGGAGCTTTCTTT.

J is TRBJ2-7 and V is TRBV6-5, with D possibly TRBD2 on 6 matching bases. Germline loops: CDR1 MNHEY, CDR2 SVGAGI. This CDR3 region has 12 residues. The ends were cut back, 6 bases at V and 3 bases at J, with 9 bases in the middle. This CDR3 is CASRTGVYEQYF. In nucleotides, the CDR3 is TGTGCCAGCAGAACGGGGGTCTACGAGCAGTACTTC.

The chain employs TRBV3-1 (or the pseudogene TRBV3-2) and TRBJ2-2, with D hard to call. CDR1 is LGHDT and CDR2 is YNNKEL in the germline V gene (reference sequence). V lost 4 bases and J lost 1, with 10 bases in between. The CDR3 runs 15 residues. CDR3 amino acids: CASSPLWGNTGELFF. The CDR3 DNA reads TGTGCCAGCAGCCCCCTTTGGGGGAACACCGGGGAGCTGTTTTTT.

The gene calls are TRBV7-2 and TRBJ2-1; 8 bases fit TRBD2. The CDR3 covers 15 residues. The junction had 7 bases not matched to a gene; V was cut back by 5 bases and J by 4 bases. From germline, CDR1 is SGHTA and CDR2 FQGNSA. CDR3 sequence: CASSPRGGVYNEQFF. The DNA for the CDR3 is TGTGCCAGCAGCCCCCGGGGGGGTGTGTACAATGAGCAGTTCTTC.

The chain is built from TRBV5-1 and TRBJ2-5; D may be TRBD2 (6 bases). The CDR3 has 15 amino acids. Germline V lookup: CDR1 SGHRS, CDR2 YFSETQ. V was clipped by 5 bases and J by 1 base, with 15 bases between them. CDR3 DNA: TGCGCCAGCAGTGACCTGAGCGGGTTCCAAGAGACCCAGTACTTC. This sequence encodes CASSDLSGFQETQYF. Full variable domain (rest looked up from reference TRBV5-1 and TRBJ2-5): KAGVTQTPRYLIKTRGQQVTLSCSPISGHRSVSWYQQTPGQGLQFLFEYFSETQRNKGNFPGRFSGRQFSNSRSEMNVSTLELGDSALYLCASSDLSGFQETQYFGPGTRLLVL.

V usage is TRBV7-9 and J usage is TRBJ1-2; unclear D gene. Germline V gene data show CDR1 as SEHNR and CDR2 as FQNEAQ (reference sequence). V shed 1 base and J shed 6 bases, with 9 bases lying between them. There are 13 residues in the CDR3. The CDR3 is CASSLVVGDGYTF. The CDR3, as DNA: TGTGCCAGCAGCTTAGTAGTAGGCGATGGCTACACCTTC.

This clone was counted once. This chain connects TRBV27 to TRBJ2-3; D is undetermined. The CDR3 is made up of 14 amino acids. The V end lost 6 bases, the J end lost 6 bases, and 16 bases lay between the germline ends. Germline V gene lookup returns CDR1 MNHEY and CDR2 SMNVEV (reference sequence). CDR3 nucleotides: TGTGCCAGCAGCATCTCGGACGGAGAGGATACGCAGTATTTT. Translated, it gives CASSISDGEDTQYF.

This clone was seen a single time. The genes are TRBV30 and TRBJ1-3; D ambiguous. Looked up from germline, CDR1 is GTSNPN and CDR2 is SVGIG (reference sequence). V lost 7 bases, J lost 0 bases, and 13 bases lay in between. This CDR3 spans 14 amino acids. In nucleotides, the CDR3 is TGTGCCTACTCGGACGGTATCTCTGGAAACACCATATATTTT. Translated: CAYSDGISGNTIYF.

The rearrangement links TRBV18 to TRBJ1-2; D unresolved. Germline V gene sequence: CDR1 KGHSH, CDR2 LQKENI. Trimming shortened V by 0 bases and J by 8 bases, and 10 bases separated the two germline ends. The CDR3 has 13 amino acids. Written as DNA, the CDR3 is TGTGCCAGCTCACCACCAGAATCGGGGGGCTACACCTTC. It codes for CASSPPESGGYTF. The complete variable domain, with remaining parts taken from reference TRBV18 and TRBJ1-2, reads NAGVMQNPRHLVRRRGQEARLRCSPMKGHSHVYWYRQLPEEGLKFMVYLQKENIIDESGMPKERFSAEFPKEGPSILRIQQVVRGDSAAYFCASSPPESGGYTFGSGTRLTVV.

This rearrangement joins TRBV6-2 or TRBV6-3 to TRBJ1-2; a possible D gene is TRBD1 (6 bases). From germline, CDR1 is MNHEY and CDR2 SVGEGT. CDR3 size: 13 residues. Trimming removed 5 bases from V and 2 bases from J, with 9 bases in between. The CDR3 DNA reads as TGTGCCAGCAGTCCGACAGGAAACTATGGCTACACCTTC. It yields the protein CASSPTGNYGYTF.